This T cell receptor beta chain was recovered during a study of T-cell reconstitution after alpha-beta-depleted transplantation in children (dated by TCRdb to the mid-2010s). Describing the broader study: T-cell immune reconstitution after TCRalphabeta/CD19-depleted allogeneic hematopoietic cell transplantation in children was quantitatively tracked in the study by means of TCR repertoire profiling.

This sample's treatment or condition label indicates: allogeneic hematopoietic cell transplantation with graft depleted of TCRalphabeta T cells and CD19 B cells. The children who served as transplant recipients had been given grafts of TCRalphabeta/CD19-depleted allogeneic hematopoietic cells. Regarding this clonotype: What antigen it recognizes has not been identified. No quality values exist for individual bases; no much larger clone is one base distant.

The CDR3 starts with the cysteine, ends with the phenylalanine, and has 14 residues. Only the CDR3 DNA stays, 42 bases, in frame from base 1. Compared with germline, V lacks 3 bases and J lacks 8 bases; bases without a gene match: 4. Per the germline V gene (reference sequence), SEHNR is the CDR1 and FQNEAQ is the CDR2. General study outcomes and caveats: In some patients, the high TCRbeta diversity seen at day 60 was put down to recipient T cells and intrathymic progenitors that had survived conditioning. The apparently early alphabetaT-cell count recovery about two months after transplant was reportedly dependent on only several hundred rapidly expanded clones derived from non-depleted graft cells. Over subsequent months, a decline in hyperexpanded clone frequencies was noted, and after one year, T-cell counts and TCRbeta diversity were mostly ascribed to newly produced T cells.

Libraries came from PCR. The sequencer was an Illumina HiSeq 2500. Molecular barcoding was employed in the preparation of TCR libraries, with unique molecular identifiers being used to normalize TCRbeta repertoire quantification. Starting from the raw public reads, TCRdb applied fastp trimming at Q25, assembled clones with MiXCR and retained in-frame beta chains. Each entry merges the rows of one CDR3 protein and shows their most common DNA and genes. The sample table records around 45,000 distinct CDR3 sequences; around 53% of these occur just once. The top ten clonotypes cover less than 45% of the sample.

The input for sequencing was peripheral blood, taken before TCRalphabeta/CD19-depleted stem cell transplant. This clonotype was sampled from a boy under two years old with SCID, due to receive a stem cell transplant. This chain joins TRBV7-9 to TRBJ2-1, and TRBD2 aligns with 10 junction nucleotides. The DNA reads TGTGCCAGCAGCTTGGGGACTAGCGTCGATGAGCAGTTCTTC. This gives the protein CASSLGTSVDEQFF.